This is a list of T cell receptor beta chains from one sample in a study of TIL therapy for anti-PD-1-resistant metastatic lung cancer. The table came from immunoSEQ multiplex PCR; TCRdb's copy has only in-frame clones and leaves some out. This table has about 19,000 clones, almost 80% appearing once. The starting material was blood, obtained at baseline. The receptors originated from a person between 25 and 79 years old with non-small cell lung cancer. Each CDR3 is given without its conserved first and last residue. The D gene is left open where the match is weak.

>-|TRBV9
ASSVGVDQPQH
>TRBD2|TRBV4-1
ASSPPSGRALSTADTQY
>TRBD1|TRBV18
ASSPPRQGLNEKLF
>-|TRBV6-2/TRBV6-3
ASSYGRIRDYT
>-|TRBV10-3
AISEEGRLYGYT
>-|TRBV6-6
ASMGGYEQF
>-|TRBV19
ATKGGNQPQH
>-|TRBV7-2
ASSPGIHTDTQY
>TRBD2|TRBV3-1/TRBV3-2
ATRKAGGPQETQY
>-|TRBV6-5
ASSTRWGNTIY
>TRBD1|TRBV5-1
ASSLVTGGIVESPLH
>TRBD1|TRBV9
ASSVGQGANTEAF
>TRBD1|TRBV18
ASSPTGALSYEQY
>-|TRBV7-9
ASSLVLRGRVNEQF
>-|TRBV6-5
ASSWGPPSGNTIY
>-|TRBV5-1
ASSPNRQSNYGYT
>-|TRBV4-1
ASSRGSWSDDTEAF
>-|TRBV5-5
ASTPIGATNTGELF
>TRBD1|TRBV5-1
ASSWEGAGRNTEAF
>-|TRBV15
ATSRDLGRVEKLF
>-|TRBV11-2
ASSFRGPGGGETQY
>-|TRBV6-5
ASTRASHNSPLH
>-|TRBV4-2
ASSQAPPISRETQY